Presented here are 5 T cell receptor beta chains from one specimen sequenced in a study of CD8 T cells in ankylosing spondylitis. Their antigens remain unidentified. TCRdb independently ran MiXCR on the 5' RACE reads; one entry per CDR3 protein. This sample yields about 400,000 distinct CDR3 sequences, of which 20% to 25% are seen a single time; about a sixth belongs to the top ten. Broader study findings: Ankylosing spondylitis blood appeared to carry a characteristic TCR beta motif of seven to nine highly homologous variants.

Material: blood, either unsorted or a sorted T cell fraction (not recorded which). The receptor source for this set is a male donor with ankylosing spondylitis.

The chain is built from TRBV4-3 and TRBJ2-3, with TRBD1 as a possible D gene (6 bases). Trimming removed 0 bases from V and 3 bases from J, with 16 bases in between. The germline CDR1 and CDR2 sequences are LGHNA and YSLEER. This CDR3 has 17 amino acids. CDR3 protein: CASSQDNLPDRTDTQYF. The CDR3 DNA sequence: TGCGCCAGCAGCCAAGATAATTTACCGGACAGAACAGATACGCAGTATTTT.

This chain uses TRBV6-2 or TRBV6-3 with TRBJ2-2, with a tentative D call TRBD2 (6 bases). This CDR3 has 15 residues. V gave up 2 bases and J gave up 2 bases, with 9 bases separating them. Germline assignment: CDR1 MNHEY and CDR2 SVGEGT. The CDR3 DNA follows: TGTGCCAGCAGTTACCGGCGGGAAAACACCGGGGAGCTGTTTTTT. Protein sequence: CASSYRRENTGELFF.

The table lists this clonotype with many counts. The rearrangement uses TRBV11-2 and TRBJ2-1; 7 bases align to TRBD1. Per germline, CDR1 SGHAT and CDR2 FQNNGV. V lost 0 bases and J lost 10; bases outside the gene matches: 9. The CDR3 contains 15 residues. The CDR3 bases are TGTGCCAGCAGCTTAGAGCCTCTCCGACAGGGAGAGCAGTTCTTC. Residues: CASSLEPLRQGEQFF.

The chain combines TRBV20-1 with TRBJ1-6; no firm D call. Trimming cost V 5 bases and J 7 bases, with 12 bases left between them. The CDR3 totals 13 residues. Germline CDR1 reads DFQATT; CDR2 reads SNEGSKA (reference sequence). The CDR3 region has the DNA TGCAGTGCTTACGTCGGACGCAATTCACCCCTCCACTTT. As protein: CSAYVGRNSPLHF.

In its sample, this clonotype was seen a few times. The chain joins TRBV5-1 to TRBJ2-1; TRBD1 matches 11 bases. V lost 7 bases to trimming and J lost 8 bases; unmatched junction nucleotides: 8. Germline CDR1 SGHRS, CDR2 YFSETQ. The CDR3 is 14 amino acids. CDR3 in amino acids: CASLKGQGDDEQFF. The CDR3 nucleotides read TGCGCCAGCCTCAAGGGACAGGGGGACGATGAGCAGTTCTTC. Filled out from reference TRBV5-1 and TRBJ2-1, the complete variable domain reads KAGVTQTPRYLIKTRGQQVTLSCSPISGHRSVSWYQQTPGQGLQFLFEYFSETQRNKGNFPGRFSGRQFSNSRSEMNVSTLELGDSALYLCASLKGQGDDEQFFGPGTRLTVL.